These T cell receptor beta chains were read from a single sample in a study of radiotherapy plus CTLA-4 blockade in lung cancer. Using immunoSEQ multiplex PCR, the repertoire was profiled, and TCRdb retains in-frame clones only, with some absent. The sample holds around 72,000 clones; around 80% are singletons and the top ten take more than 7%. Here the sequenced sample was peripheral blood, taken from a patient treated with radiotherapy plus ipilimumab. Receptors originate from a human donor with non-small cell lung cancer who had a complete response to radiotherapy plus ipilimumab. CDR3s include the opening cysteine and the closing phenylalanine or tryptophan. D genes are given only for firm matches. A row's size may be missing; if present it is once, few, many or a size class.

j_gene: TRBJ1-6; abundance: NA; v_gene: TRBV6-1; d_gene: NA; CDR3nt: TGTGCCAGCAGGAGAGAGGACAGTGCTAATTCACCCCTCCACTTT; CDR3aa: CASRREDSANSPLHF
j_gene: TRBJ2-2; abundance: NA; v_gene: TRBV12-5; d_gene: NA; CDR3nt: TGTGCTAGTGGTCCGGTTATGGGGCAAGAGTACACCGGGGAGCTGTTTTTT; CDR3aa: CASGPVMGQEYTGELFF
j_gene: TRBJ2-2; abundance: NA; v_gene: TRBV7-9; d_gene: NA; CDR3nt: TGTGCCTCTGGCGACCGGGCCCCTCCCGGGGAGCTGTTTTTT; CDR3aa: CASGDRAPPGELFF
j_gene: TRBJ1-5; abundance: once; v_gene: TRBV18; d_gene: NA; CDR3nt: TGTGCCAGTTCCCAGGGGAATAGCAATCAGCCCCAGCATTTT; CDR3aa: CASSQGNSNQPQHF
j_gene: TRBJ1-5; abundance: few; v_gene: TRBV2; d_gene: NA; CDR3nt: TGTGCCAGCTCCGGTACGGATAGCAATCAGCCCCAGCATTTT; CDR3aa: CASSGTDSNQPQHF
j_gene: TRBJ2-7; abundance: NA; v_gene: TRBV6-6; d_gene: NA; CDR3nt: TGTGCCAGCACCACGGAGACAGGTAACGAGCAGTACTTC; CDR3aa: CASTTETGNEQYF
j_gene: TRBJ2-7; abundance: few; v_gene: TRBV7-9; d_gene: NA; CDR3nt: TGTGCCAGCAGCTCGACAGGATTTGGCTACGAGCAGTACTTC; CDR3aa: CASSSTGFGYEQYF
j_gene: TRBJ2-5; abundance: few; v_gene: TRBV25-1; d_gene: NA; CDR3nt: TGTGCCAGCAGTGAACGAGGAGGGAAAGAGACCCAGTACTTC; CDR3aa: CASSERGGKETQYF
j_gene: TRBJ1-1; abundance: NA; v_gene: TRBV14; d_gene: NA; CDR3nt: TGTGCCAGCAGCCAACAGGGGCCCACTGAAGCTTTCTTT; CDR3aa: CASSQQGPTEAFF
j_gene: TRBJ1-2; abundance: NA; v_gene: TRBV10-3; d_gene: NA; CDR3nt: TGTGCCATCAGTGTACAAGCAACTAAAGGGGGCTACACCTTC; CDR3aa: CAISVQATKGGYTF
j_gene: TRBJ2-5; abundance: NA; v_gene: TRBV7-9; d_gene: TRBD1; CDR3nt: TGTGCCAGCAGCTCCTCCGGGACAGTAGAGACCCAGTACTTC; CDR3aa: CASSSSGTVETQYF
j_gene: TRBJ2-1; abundance: NA; v_gene: TRBV30; d_gene: NA; CDR3nt: TGTGCCTGGAGTGTACGAGGTTTCGAGCAGTTCTTC; CDR3aa: CAWSVRGFEQFF
j_gene: TRBJ1-2; abundance: NA; v_gene: TRBV5-1; d_gene: NA; CDR3nt: TGCGCCAGCAGCTTGGAGGCCAGCTTCTATGGCTACACCTTC; CDR3aa: CASSLEASFYGYTF
j_gene: TRBJ1-2; abundance: NA; v_gene: TRBV6-5; d_gene: TRBD1; CDR3nt: TGTGCCAGCAGTTACTCTGGGACAGGGGACTATGGCTACACCTTC; CDR3aa: CASSYSGTGDYGYTF
j_gene: TRBJ1-1; abundance: NA; v_gene: TRBV4-3; d_gene: TRBD1; CDR3nt: TGCGCCAGCAGCCAAGATTCAGGGGGGGGAACTGAAGCTTTCTTT; CDR3aa: CASSQDSGGGTEAFF
j_gene: TRBJ1-2; abundance: NA; v_gene: TRBV27; d_gene: TRBD1; CDR3nt: TGTGCCAGCAGCCCCTCGACAGGGGCGGCCACCTTC; CDR3aa: CASSPSTGAATF
j_gene: TRBJ2-1; abundance: NA; v_gene: TRBV2; d_gene: TRBD2; CDR3nt: TGTGCCAGCAGTGAAGCTTGGGGGGGGGACTCCTACAATGAGCAGTTCTTC; CDR3aa: CASSEAWGGDSYNEQFF
j_gene: TRBJ1-2; abundance: NA; v_gene: TRBV27; d_gene: NA; CDR3nt: TGTGCCAGCAGTTATTACGGGGGGCTCGGCTATGGCTACACCTTC; CDR3aa: CASSYYGGLGYGYTF
j_gene: TRBJ1-2; abundance: NA; v_gene: TRBV30; d_gene: TRBD1; CDR3nt: TGTGCCTCGGACAGGTCGCTGCGGGGCTACACCTTC; CDR3aa: CASDRSLRGYTF
j_gene: TRBJ1-1; abundance: NA; v_gene: TRBV4-3; d_gene: TRBD1; CDR3nt: TGCGCCAGCAGCCAAGACAGGGGGCATAACACTGAAGCTTTCTTT; CDR3aa: CASSQDRGHNTEAFF
j_gene: TRBJ2-2; abundance: NA; v_gene: TRBV28; d_gene: TRBD1; CDR3nt: TGTGCCAGCAGTTTGTCGACAGGGGGGACCGGGGAGCTGTTTTTT; CDR3aa: CASSLSTGGTGELFF
j_gene: TRBJ1-2; abundance: NA; v_gene: TRBV7-9; d_gene: NA; CDR3nt: TGTGCCAGCAGCTTAGCTGGGGGCTATGGCTACACCTTC; CDR3aa: CASSLAGGYGYTF
j_gene: TRBJ2-3; abundance: few; v_gene: TRBV7-8; d_gene: NA; CDR3nt: TGTGCCAGCAGCTTAGTCCCAGTTAGCACAGATACGCAGTATTTT; CDR3aa: CASSLVPVSTDTQYF
j_gene: TRBJ2-7; abundance: few; v_gene: TRBV30; d_gene: NA; CDR3nt: TGTGCCTGGAGTGTACAAGGGAGTGCCTACGAGCAGTACTTC; CDR3aa: CAWSVQGSAYEQYF